A single sample gave rise to the 12 T cell receptor beta chains below, sequenced in a study of patients and donors after allogeneic stem cell transplantation. TCRdb used MiXCR to reprocess the RT-PCR reads, holding one entry per CDR3 protein. Of roughly 880,000 distinct CDR3 sequences listed, about a sixth were seen once; the top ten hold roughly 6%. The sequencing sample was made of blood, either unsorted or a sorted T cell fraction (not recorded which). All receptors derive from a human donor who was either an allogeneic HSCT recipient or a stem cell or donor lymphocyte infusion donor (not recorded which). It is not recorded whose cells these are; they may come from a transplant donor.

A few counts support this clonotype. V is TRBV11-2 and J is TRBJ1-1, with D maybe TRBD1 (5 bases). The CDR3 is 19 amino acids. CDR1 and CDR2 from the germline V gene are SGHAT and FQNNGV. V was shortened by 1 base and J by 5 bases, with 26 bases between the two germline ends. This chain's CDR3 is CASSLGRDVGEALRTEAFF. CDR3 nucleotides: TGTGCCAGCAGCTTAGGCCGTGACGTAGGGGAGGCCTTACGGACTGAAGCTTTCTTT.

J is TRBJ2-1 and V is TRBV13, with 9 bases that match TRBD2. The germline V gene encodes CDR1 PRHDT and CDR2 FYEKMQ (reference sequence). The length of the CDR3 is 14 residues. V shed 6 bases and J 9 bases; nucleotides not matched to a gene: 9. DNA of the CDR3: TGTGCCAGCAGAGTTAGCGGGGGCCGTATTGAGCAGTTCTTC. This gives the protein CASRVSGGRIEQFF.

This clonotype was found a few times. The J gene is TRBJ2-1, the V gene TRBV27; tentatively, D is TRBD1 (5 bases). Germline-derived CDR1 and CDR2 are MNHEY and SMNVEV (reference sequence). V gave up 3 bases and J gave up 7 bases, with 13 bases separating them. This CDR3 comprises 14 residues. CDR3 protein: CASSFGQGINEQFF. As DNA, the CDR3 is TGTGCCAGCAGTTTCGGGCAGGGTATAAATGAGCAGTTCTTC.

The V and J genes are TRBV6-5 and TRBJ2-1; D uncertain. CDR1 and CDR2 (germline): MNHEY, SVGAGI. Trimming took 0 bases from V and 5 from J, leaving 5 bases between them. CDR3 length: 13 residues. The CDR3 DNA reads TGTGCCAGCAGTTACTCTGGAAACAATGAGCAGTTCTTC. It encodes CASSYSGNNEQFF.

This clonotype was recorded a few times. The chain joins TRBV5-5 to TRBJ2-5; 9 bases line up with TRBD1. The length of the CDR3 is 16 residues. Germline lookup yields CDR1 SGHKS and CDR2 YYEKEE (reference sequence). V lost 0 bases and J lost 1; bases outside the gene matches: 4. Here the CDR3 reads CASSLVLGQGQETQYF. The CDR3 region has the DNA TGTGCCAGCAGCTTGGTATTGGGACAGGGCCAAGAGACCCAGTACTTC.

This chain joins TRBV28 and TRBJ2-1; 8 nucleotides line up with TRBD2. CDR3 length: 16 residues. Germline V CDR1 and CDR2: MDHEN, SYDVKM. V lost 7 bases to trimming and J lost 6 bases; unmatched junction nucleotides: 14. The CDR3 protein is CASNRATSARINEQFF. CDR3 coding DNA: TGTGCCAGCAATCGAGCGACTAGCGCGCGAATCAATGAGCAGTTCTTC. The full variable domain, its missing parts supplied by reference TRBV28 and TRBJ2-1, is DVKVTQSSRYLVKRTGEKVFLECVQDMDHENMFWYRQDPGLGLRLIYFSYDVKMKEKGDIPEGYSVSREKKERFSLILESASTNQTSMYLCASNRATSARINEQFFGPGTRLTVL.

This clonotype was observed a handful of times. The genes are TRBV4-1 and TRBJ2-3; 7 nucleotides line up with TRBD1. CDR1 is MGHRA, CDR2 YSYEKL, per germline. Trimming took 0 bases from V and 0 from J; bases not matched to a gene: 0. The CDR3 covers 15 residues. The CDR3 here is CASSQEDRSTDTQYF. The CDR3 region has the DNA TGCGCCAGCAGCCAAGAGGACAGGAGCACAGATACGCAGTATTTT.

The chain couples TRBV20-1 to TRBJ1-2, with 7 bases that match TRBD1. The CDR3 has 13 residues. Germline CDR1 reads DFQATT; CDR2 reads SNEGSKA (reference sequence). After removal of 3 bases from V and 7 bases from J, the junction contained 8 bases not matched to a gene. The CDR3 spells CSASVGGAGGYTF. The DNA for the CDR3 is TGCAGTGCTAGCGTAGGGGGCGCGGGTGGCTACACCTTC.

For the CDR3, the DNA is TGTGCCTGGAGCTCAAGGGTCCGGGACTGGGAGACCCAGTACTTC. Protein sequence: CAWSSRVRDWETQYF. The gene calls are TRBV30 and TRBJ2-5; tentative D call: TRBD2 (6 bases). The V and J ends lost 3 bases and 5 bases respectively, with 19 bases between them. CDR1 and CDR2 (germline): GTSNPN, SVGIG (reference sequence). This CDR3 is 15 amino acids long.

This clonotype was observed at least ten times. The chain employs TRBV12-3 or TRBV12-4 and TRBJ1-4; D possibly corresponds to TRBD1 (5 bases). The CDR3 has 16 residues. V lost 3 bases, J lost 8 bases, and 19 bases lay in between. The CDR3 nucleotides read TGTGCCAGCAGTTTTGCCGGGGCCGCCCGAGGGGAAAAACTGTTTTTT. Its protein product is CASSFAGAARGEKLFF.

This chain connects TRBV6-4 to TRBJ1-5; a weak D match, TRBD1 (6 bases). V was shortened by 2 bases and J by 9 bases, with 14 bases between the two germline ends. The germline CDR1 and CDR2 sequences are MRHNA and SNTAGT. The CDR3 contains 14 residues. The CDR3 reads CASSDPPQGRPQHF. The CDR3, as DNA: TGTGCCAGCAGTGACCCACCACAGGGCAGGCCCCAGCATTTT.

The rearrangement uses TRBV29-1 and TRBJ2-1; 15 bases agree with TRBD2. CDR1 SQVTM and CDR2 ANQGSEA come from the germline V gene. With V trimmed by 8 bases and J by 8 bases, 4 bases remained unmatched. The CDR3 sequence is 13 residues long. CDR3 in amino acids: CSSGLAGGYEQFF. DNA of the CDR3: TGCAGCTCCGGACTAGCGGGAGGGTATGAGCAGTTCTTC.